This TCR beta chain was documented in a study of cytomegalovirus exposure and HLA in healthy donors. Participants comprised healthy donors of bone marrow. Vbeta (60) and Jbeta (13) primers were used in the PCR. Using immunoSEQ multiplex PCR, the repertoire was profiled, and TCRdb retains in-frame clones only, with some absent. Here the sample spans 150,000 to 200,000 clones, about 80% being singletons. The CDR3 extends over 16 amino acids. The V gene's germline CDR1 is KGHSH and CDR2 LQKENI. Trimming took 1 base from V and 4 from J, leaving 16 bases between them. The sequence came from a woman aged 35 to 49 in good health and CMV-seronegative. The chain couples TRBV18 to TRBJ1-2, with D perhaps matching TRBD1 (6 bases). The specimen was PBMCs. CDR3 DNA: TGTGCCAGCTCACCACTACCGGAACAGGGCACCTATGGCTACACCTTC. As protein: CASSPLPEQGTYGYTF.